One sample yielded the 24 T cell receptor beta chains listed below, sequenced in a study of identical twins. TCRdb ran MiXCR on the 5' RACE reads and lists one entry per CDR3 protein. Seen here are roughly 1,500,000 distinct CDR3 sequences, 25% to 35% observed once, and the top ten hold about 0.27%. Input material: cord blood. The receptors shown here come from a newborn girl in good health.

This clonotype was seen only a few times. The chain links TRBV20-1 to TRBJ2-7, with D possibly being TRBD2 (5 bases). The CDR3 sequence is 15 residues long. The germline V gene encodes CDR1 DFQATT and CDR2 SNEGSKA (reference sequence). Trimming pared 5 bases from V and 0 bases from J, leaving 17 bases between. The CDR3 region is CSAASDSAFSYEQYF. CDR3 sequence (DNA): TGCAGTGCTGCCAGTGATAGCGCCTTCTCCTACGAGCAGTACTTC.

This clonotype occurred a few times. The rearrangement joins TRBV6-5 to TRBJ2-4; tentative D call: TRBD2 (5 bases). This CDR3 is 18 amino acids long. Trimming cost V 4 bases and J 1 base, with 20 bases left between them. Germline loops: CDR1 MNHEY, CDR2 SVGAGI. The CDR3 region is CASSSNSGFRGAKNIQYF. For the CDR3, the DNA is TGTGCCAGCAGTTCTAATTCGGGGTTCAGAGGGGCCAAAAACATTCAGTACTTC.

This chain connects TRBV5-1 to TRBJ2-5; D is unresolved. The CDR3 has 15 residues. The germline V gene has CDR1 SGHRS and CDR2 YFSETQ. With 7 bases removed from V and 2 bases from J, the gap between germline ends came to 18 bases. The CDR3 region has the DNA TGCGCCAGCGAAGAAGGGCCCGGCCGACAAGAGACCCAGTACTTC. It codes for CASEEGPGRQETQYF.

V and J are TRBV12-3 or TRBV12-4 and TRBJ2-7; tentative D call: TRBD2 (6 bases). The CDR3 length is 13 residues. Trimming took 5 bases from V and 4 from J, leaving 12 bases between them. In DNA, the CDR3 is TGTGCCAGCAGTCCCGGGGGATGGTACGAGCAGTACTTC. It yields the protein CASSPGGWYEQYF.

The V gene is TRBV7-8, the J gene TRBJ2-7; 12 nucleotides agree with TRBD2. Germline V lookup: CDR1 SGHVS, CDR2 FQNEAQ. The CDR3 has 16 amino acids. V lost 4 bases, J lost 3 bases, and 7 bases stayed unmatched. Written as DNA, the CDR3 is TGTGCCAGCAGCTACGGACTAGCGGGATCCCACTACGAGCAGTACTTC. Translating gives CASSYGLAGSHYEQYF.

This clonotype was seen more than once but under ten times. The V and J genes are TRBV6-1 and TRBJ1-1; the D is unclear. Germline V lookup: CDR1 MNHNS, CDR2 SASEGT. The CDR3 spans 11 residues. Trimming left V 3 bases short and J 6 bases short, with 5 bases between. This CDR3 reads CASSDRPEAFF. The CDR3 DNA is TGTGCCAGCAGTGATCGCCCTGAAGCTTTCTTT.

The chain links TRBV25-1 to TRBJ2-5, with TRBD1 matching 7 bases. With V trimmed by 4 bases and J by 0 bases, 5 bases remained unmatched. From germline, CDR1 is MGHDK and CDR2 SYGVNS. The CDR3 length is 15 residues. In DNA, the CDR3 is TGTGCCAGCAGTGCCTCGGGACAGTACCAAGAGACCCAGTACTTC. Translating it yields CASSASGQYQETQYF.

For the CDR3, the DNA is TGTGCCAGCAGGCCAGGACAGCCCCATCAGCCCCAGCATTTT. Translating gives CASRPGQPHQPQHF. The chain joins TRBV6-1 to TRBJ1-5, with a possible D match to TRBD1 (6 bases). CDR3 length: 14 amino acids. In germline, CDR1 is MNHNS, CDR2 SASEGT. Trimming shortened V by 6 bases and J by 5 bases, and 14 bases separated the two germline ends.

This clonotype was counted a few times. Compared with germline, one end of the junction differs, possibly owing to a read error. Here the CDR3 reads CASSIAYNSPPHF. CDR3 DNA: TGTGCCAGCAGTATCGCCTATAATTCACCCCCCCACTTT. V usage is TRBV6-6 and J usage is TRBJ1-6, with D unclear. The V gene's germline CDR1 is MNHNY and CDR2 SVGAGI (reference sequence). The CDR3 extends over 13 amino acids.

In DNA, the CDR3 is TGTGCCAGCAGTGGGGTTGAGACTAGGAACAATGAGCAGTTCTTC. Residues: CASSGVETRNNEQFF. The rearrangement joins TRBV6-5 to TRBJ2-1, with D perhaps matching TRBD2 (6 bases). The V gene lost 5 bases and the J gene lost 5 bases, with 16 bases spanning the gap. From germline, CDR1 is MNHEY and CDR2 SVGAGI. This CDR3 region has 15 residues.

This clonotype was seen a few times. The chain employs TRBV20-1 and TRBJ2-1; no clear D gene. CDR1 and CDR2 (germline): DFQATT, SNEGSKA (reference sequence). The CDR3 extends over 16 amino acids. Between the trimmed V and J ends, which lost 0 bases and 4 bases, there was a span of 16 bases. The CDR3 region is CSARDPPNTLYNEQFF. CDR3 sequence (DNA): TGCAGTGCTAGAGATCCCCCGAATACACTTTACAATGAGCAGTTCTTC.

The chain couples TRBV11-2 to TRBJ2-4; 7 bases are shared with TRBD2. CDR3 length: 15 amino acids. J lost 5 bases, V lost 5 bases, and 9 bases had no gene match. The germline V gene encodes CDR1 SGHAT and CDR2 FQNNGV. The CDR3 DNA reads as TGTGCCAGCAGCCTAAGACCGGGAGGTCAAAACATTCAGTACTTC. This encodes CASSLRPGGQNIQYF.

This chain joins TRBV4-1 and TRBJ2-3, with 11 bases fitting TRBD2. Germline values: CDR1 MGHRA, CDR2 YSYEKL. The junction had 7 bases not matched to a gene; V was cut back by 8 bases and J by 0 bases. This CDR3 is built from 16 residues. CDR3 loop: CASSSGRRESTDTQYF. The CDR3 DNA is TGCGCCAGCTCTAGCGGGAGGCGAGAAAGCACAGATACGCAGTATTTT.

This chain links TRBV4-2 with TRBJ2-3; 9 nucleotides align to TRBD2. With V trimmed by 1 base and J by 2 bases, 7 bases remained unmatched. This CDR3 region has 17 residues. Germline CDR1 is LGHNA and CDR2 is YNFKEQ. CDR3 in DNA: TGTGCCAGCAGCCAAGGTTTGGGACTAGCCTTCACAGATACGCAGTATTTT. Protein sequence: CASSQGLGLAFTDTQYF.

The genes are TRBV28 and TRBJ2-2; 8 bases are a match to TRBD1. This CDR3 is 14 amino acids long. Germline V gene sequence: CDR1 MDHEN, CDR2 SYDVKM. Unmatched junction bases numbered 4, after V lost 6 bases and J lost 4 bases. The CDR3 coding sequence is TGTGCCAGCAGGGACAGGGCGGGCACCGGGGAGCTGTTTTTT. It encodes CASRDRAGTGELFF.

The chain couples TRBV25-1 to TRBJ1-4; 9 bases are shared with TRBD1. V dropped 6 bases and J dropped 4; count of bases not matched to a gene: 6. Germline lookup yields CDR1 MGHDK and CDR2 SYGVNS. The CDR3 consists of 15 residues. The CDR3 here is CASRTGQGFNEKLFF. As DNA, the CDR3 is TGTGCCAGCAGAACGGGACAGGGTTTTAATGAAAAACTGTTTTTT.

The chain carries TRBV19 and TRBJ2-1; 15 bases match TRBD2. Germline loops: CDR1 LNHDA, CDR2 SQIVND (reference sequence). The CDR3 contains 16 residues. V trimming: 2 bases; J trimming: 9 bases; junction bases outside the gene matches: 5. This chain's CDR3 is CASSIRTSGRAGEQFF. CDR3 in DNA: TGTGCCAGTAGTATAAGGACTAGCGGGAGGGCGGGTGAGCAGTTCTTC.

The table lists this clonotype with a few counts. The chain is built from TRBV5-5 and TRBJ2-7; TRBD2 matches at 8 bases. V dropped 2 bases and J dropped 2; count of bases not matched to a gene: 12. The CDR3 loop spans 17 amino acids. CDR1 and CDR2 from the germline V gene are SGHKS and YYEKEE (reference sequence). In DNA, the CDR3 is TGTGCCAGCAGCTTCAAAGGTTTAGCGGGAAAACCCTACGAGCAGTACTTC. Its translation: CASSFKGLAGKPYEQYF. The full variable domain, its missing parts supplied by reference TRBV5-5 and TRBJ2-7, is DAGVTQSPTHLIKTRGQQVTLRCSPISGHKSVSWYQQVLGQGPQFIFQYYEKEERGRGNFPDRFSARQFPNYSSELNVNALLLGDSALYLCASSFKGLAGKPYEQYFGPGTRLTVT.

The V and J genes are TRBV7-9 and TRBJ2-7; the match to TRBD1 covers 9 bases. Trimming cost V 6 bases and J 4 bases; bases outside gene matches: 10. Germline values: CDR1 SEHNR, CDR2 FQNEAQ (reference sequence). This CDR3 contains 15 residues. The CDR3 sequence: CASSPKGTGRYEQYF. The CDR3 DNA reads TGTGCCAGCAGTCCCAAGGGGACAGGGCGGTACGAGCAGTACTTC.

This clonotype was observed a few times. The V call is TRBV12-3 or TRBV12-4, the J call TRBJ1-4, with D perhaps matching TRBD1 (5 bases). The ends were cut back, 6 bases at V and 7 bases at J, with 15 bases in the middle. The CDR3 has 14 amino acids. Here the CDR3 reads CASSPGGGSEKLFF. As DNA, the CDR3 is TGTGCCAGCAGCCCCGGGGGGGGAAGTGAAAAACTGTTTTTT.

The genes are TRBV5-1 and TRBJ2-3; D unclear. CDR1 and CDR2 from the germline V gene are SGHRS and YFSETQ. V was trimmed by 1 base and J by 0 bases, leaving 9 bases between them. The CDR3 covers 15 residues. The CDR3 here is CASSLTVLSTDTQYF. CDR3 bases: TGCGCCAGCAGCTTGACAGTCCTTAGCACAGATACGCAGTATTTT.

This clonotype was picked up a small number of times. The V gene is TRBV12-3 or TRBV12-4, the J gene TRBJ2-3, with TRBD2 matching over 8 bases. The CDR3 runs to 15 residues. With 6 bases clipped from V and 4 bases from J, the junction kept 9 bases outside the gene matches. The CDR3 DNA sequence: TGTGCCAGCAGCCCGGGGGGGGGGTTCGCAGATACGCAGTATTTT. Translated: CASSPGGGFADTQYF.

CDR3 DNA: TGTGCCAGCAGCCCTGGCTCCCTCTATGGCTACACCTTC. This sequence encodes CASSPGSLYGYTF. This chain links TRBV7-9 with TRBJ1-2; no firm D call. The CDR3 contains 13 residues. V was shortened by 5 bases and J by 4 bases, with 11 bases between the two germline ends. Per the germline V gene, CDR1 is SEHNR and CDR2 is FQNEAQ (reference sequence).

This clonotype was detected a few times. The rearrangement uses TRBV20-1 and TRBJ2-3; 11 nucleotides line up with TRBD1. CDR3 length: 14 residues. V was pared by 6 bases and J by 2 bases, with 4 bases of the junction left unmatched. The germline V gene encodes CDR1 DFQATT and CDR2 SNEGSKA (reference sequence). The CDR3 loop is CSARDRGNTDTQYF. DNA for the CDR3: TGCAGTGCGAGGGACAGGGGGAACACAGATACGCAGTATTTT.